This T cell receptor (beta chain) came from a study of T cells in narcolepsy. This CDR3 region has 11 residues. The V gene lost 5 bases and the J gene lost 4 bases, with 2 bases spanning the gap. Per germline, CDR1 SGHNT and CDR2 YENEEA. Using immunoSEQ multiplex PCR, the repertoire was profiled, and TCRdb retains in-frame clones only, with some absent. The sample includes fewer than 25,000 clones, around 81% of them seen just once. The rearrangement links TRBV11-3 to TRBJ2-2; D not certain. The sequencing input was memory (CD45RA-) CD4+ T cells from blood. The receptor was isolated from a human donor in good health. The CDR3 bases are TGTGCCAGCAGCATCACCGGGGAGCTGTTTTTT. Residues: CASSITGELFF.